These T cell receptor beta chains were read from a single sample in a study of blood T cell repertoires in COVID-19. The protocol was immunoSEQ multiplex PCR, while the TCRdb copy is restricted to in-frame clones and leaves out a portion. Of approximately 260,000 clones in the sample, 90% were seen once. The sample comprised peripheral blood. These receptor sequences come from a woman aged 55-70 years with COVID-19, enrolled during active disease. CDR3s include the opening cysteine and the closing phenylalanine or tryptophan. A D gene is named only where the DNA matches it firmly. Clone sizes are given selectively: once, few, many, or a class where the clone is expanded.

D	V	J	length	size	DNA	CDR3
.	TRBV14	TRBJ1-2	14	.	TGTGCCAGCAGCCAAGTAGACAGCTACTATGGCTACACCTTC	CASSQVDSYYGYTF
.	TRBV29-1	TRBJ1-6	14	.	TGCAGCGTGGGCCTTGGGGGAGCGGGTTCACCCCTCCACTTT	CSVGLGGAGSPLHF
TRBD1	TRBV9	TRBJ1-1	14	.	TGTGCCAGCAGCGTGGACAGGGAGAACACTGAAGCTTTCTTT	CASSVDRENTEAFF
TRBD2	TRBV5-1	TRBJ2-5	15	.	TGCGCCAGCAGTCTACAACTAGCGGTCGAGGAGACCCAGTACTTC	CASSLQLAVEETQYF
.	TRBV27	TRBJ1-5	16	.	TGTGCCAGCAGTTTAGAGGGTCCTTATAGCAATCAGCCCCAGCATTTT	CASSLEGPYSNQPQHF
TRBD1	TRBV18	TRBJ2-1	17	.	TGTGCCAGCTCACCAATGTATACAGGGGGGTCCTACAATGAGCAGTTCTTC	CASSPMYTGGSYNEQFF
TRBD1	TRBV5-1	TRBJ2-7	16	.	TGCGCCAGCAGCTTGGCCGGAGGGACAGGAACCTACGAGCAGTACTTC	CASSLAGGTGTYEQYF
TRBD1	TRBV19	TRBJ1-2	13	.	TGTGCCAGTAGTTGGGGACAGGGACGGAGCTACACCTTC	CASSWGQGRSYTF
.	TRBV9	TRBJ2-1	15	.	TGTGCCAGCAGCCCGAGGGGGGGAACTCCCAATGAGCAGTTCTTC	CASSPRGGTPNEQFF
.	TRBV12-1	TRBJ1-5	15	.	TGTGCCAGCAGCTTTACGGGGAACCACAATCAGCCCCAGCATTTT	CASSFTGNHNQPQHF
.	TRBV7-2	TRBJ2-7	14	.	TGTGCCAGCAGCTTTTCCCTCTCCGCGCCCGAGCAGTACTTC	CASSFSLSAPEQYF
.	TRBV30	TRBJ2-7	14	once	TGTGCCTGGAGAATTCAGACAGGCCTCGGGGAGCAGTACTTC	CAWRIQTGLGEQYF
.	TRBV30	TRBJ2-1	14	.	TGTGCCTGGGGATCCCTACCGACCTACAATGAGCAGTTCTTC	CAWGSLPTYNEQFF
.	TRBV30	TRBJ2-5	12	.	TGTGCCTGGACGAGATACGAAGAGACCCAGTACTTC	CAWTRYEETQYF
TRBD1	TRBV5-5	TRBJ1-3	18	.	TGTGCCAGCAGCTTGCGGGACAGGTACCGCTCTGCTGGAAACACCATATATTTT	CASSLRDRYRSAGNTIYF
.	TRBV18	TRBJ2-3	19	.	TGTGCCAGCTCACCATCCGACAAAAACAGGGTGGTGGGCACAGATACGCAGTATTTT	CASSPSDKNRVVGTDTQYF
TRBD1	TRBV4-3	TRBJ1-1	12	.	TGCGCCAGCAGACGGACAGGTTCTGAAGCTTTCTTT	CASRRTGSEAFF
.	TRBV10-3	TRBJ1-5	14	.	TGTGCCATCAGTGGGGGACATTTAAATCAGCCCCAGCATTTT	CAISGGHLNQPQHF
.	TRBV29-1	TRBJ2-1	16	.	TGCAGCGTTGTGACAGACGATAAGGCCTCCTACAATGAGCAGTTCTTC	CSVVTDDKASYNEQFF
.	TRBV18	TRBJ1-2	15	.	TGTGCCAGCTCACCACCGACAGGAAGGAGGAATGGCTACACCTTC	CASSPPTGRRNGYTF
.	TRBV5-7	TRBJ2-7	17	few	TGTGCCAGCAGCTTGGGGGGGAGGATTCCCGTCAGGTACGAGCAGTACTTC	CASSLGGRIPVRYEQYF
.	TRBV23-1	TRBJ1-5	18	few	TGCGCCAGCAGTCACTGGACAGAACCGCCTTATAGCAATCAGCCCCAGCATTTT	CASSHWTEPPYSNQPQHF
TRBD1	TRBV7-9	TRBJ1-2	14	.	TGTGCCAGCAGCCGAGCCCAACAGGGGCCCGGCTACACCTTC	CASSRAQQGPGYTF
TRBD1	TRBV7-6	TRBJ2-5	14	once	TGTGCCAGCAGCCCGACAGGGATACAAGAGACCCAGTACTTC	CASSPTGIQETQYF
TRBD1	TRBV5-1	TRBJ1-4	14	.	TGCGCCAGCAGCCTTGGACAGGGATATGAAAAACTGTTTTTT	CASSLGQGYEKLFF
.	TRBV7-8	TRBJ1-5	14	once	TGTGCCAGCAGCAGTAGACAGGGCAATCAGCCCCAGCATTTT	CASSSRQGNQPQHF
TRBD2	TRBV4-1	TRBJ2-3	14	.	TGCGCCAGCAGACGTAGCGGGGGCACAGATACGCAGTATTTT	CASRRSGGTDTQYF
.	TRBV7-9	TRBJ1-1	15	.	TGTGCCAGCAGCTCGGGCCTCGGGAGTTACACTGAAGCTTTCTTT	CASSSGLGSYTEAFF
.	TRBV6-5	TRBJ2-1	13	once	TGTGCCAGCAGTTCCGGTATCACCAATGAGCAGTTCTTC	CASSSGITNEQFF
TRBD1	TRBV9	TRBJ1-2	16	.	TGTGCCAGCAGCGCAGGAGTCCTAGACAGGGTTCATGGCTACACCTTC	CASSAGVLDRVHGYTF
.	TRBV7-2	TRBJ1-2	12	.	TGTGCCAGCAGTCACAGGGCTTATGGCTACACCTTC	CASSHRAYGYTF
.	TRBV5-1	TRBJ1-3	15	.	TGCGCCAGCCCCGAGGGGGGGGGCACTGGAAACACCATATATTTT	CASPEGGGTGNTIYF
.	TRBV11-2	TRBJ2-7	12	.	TGTGCCAGCAGCCGAACAGGGTACGAGCAGTACTTC	CASSRTGYEQYF
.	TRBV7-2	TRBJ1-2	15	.	TGTGCCAGCAGCTTAGAATCCACTTCCGGGACACCTTACACCTTC	CASSLESTSGTPYTF
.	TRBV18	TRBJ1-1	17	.	TGTGCCAGCTCACCTACCAGCGTCCGGACAGCGAACACTGAAGCTTTCTTT	CASSPTSVRTANTEAFF
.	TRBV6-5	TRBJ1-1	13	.	TGTGCCAGCAGTCTCACAGGGCACACTGAAGCTTTCTTT	CASSLTGHTEAFF
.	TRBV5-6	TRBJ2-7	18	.	TGTGCCAGCAGCTTGGCGGGACAACTCAATCCCTTCTCCTACGAGCAGTACTTC	CASSLAGQLNPFSYEQYF
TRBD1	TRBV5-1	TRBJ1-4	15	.	TGCGCCAGCAGCTTGCTGACAGGGGGCGATGAAAAACTGTTTTTT	CASSLLTGGDEKLFF
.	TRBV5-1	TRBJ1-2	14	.	TGCGCCAGCAGCCCTACCGGACAGAACTATGGCTACACCTTC	CASSPTGQNYGYTF
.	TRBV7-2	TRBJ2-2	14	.	TGTGCCAGCAGAAATCCTAGCCGGACCGGGGAGCTGTTTTTT	CASRNPSRTGELFF
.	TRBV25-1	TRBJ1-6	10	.	TGTGCCAGCAGCGGTCCGTCCCTCCACTTT	CASSGPSLHF
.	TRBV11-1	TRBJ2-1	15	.	TGTGCCAGCAGCTTAATCAGCGGGCCCTACAATGAGCAGTTCTTC	CASSLISGPYNEQFF
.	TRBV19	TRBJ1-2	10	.	TGTGCCAGTTCAAACTATGGCTACACCTTC	CASSNYGYTF
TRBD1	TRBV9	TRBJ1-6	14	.	TGTGCCAGCAGCGTAGTGGACAGGGGCTCACCCCTCCACTTT	CASSVVDRGSPLHF
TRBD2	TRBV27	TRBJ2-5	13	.	TGTGCCAGCCGACCAGCGGGGCCCGGGGCCCAGTACTTC	CASRPAGPGAQYF
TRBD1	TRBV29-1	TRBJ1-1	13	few	TGCAGCGTTGAAGGGAGACAGGGGACTGAAGCTTTCTTT	CSVEGRQGTEAFF
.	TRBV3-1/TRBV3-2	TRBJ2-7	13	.	TGTGCCAGCAGCCAAGCCGGGACCTACGAGCAGTACTTC	CASSQAGTYEQYF
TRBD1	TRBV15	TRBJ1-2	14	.	TGTGCCACCAGCAGAGTCCGACAGGGTTATGGCTACACCTTC	CATSRVRQGYGYTF
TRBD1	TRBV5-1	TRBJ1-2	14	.	TGCGCCAGCAGCTTGGAGCACAGGGGGCATGGCTACACCTTC	CASSLEHRGHGYTF